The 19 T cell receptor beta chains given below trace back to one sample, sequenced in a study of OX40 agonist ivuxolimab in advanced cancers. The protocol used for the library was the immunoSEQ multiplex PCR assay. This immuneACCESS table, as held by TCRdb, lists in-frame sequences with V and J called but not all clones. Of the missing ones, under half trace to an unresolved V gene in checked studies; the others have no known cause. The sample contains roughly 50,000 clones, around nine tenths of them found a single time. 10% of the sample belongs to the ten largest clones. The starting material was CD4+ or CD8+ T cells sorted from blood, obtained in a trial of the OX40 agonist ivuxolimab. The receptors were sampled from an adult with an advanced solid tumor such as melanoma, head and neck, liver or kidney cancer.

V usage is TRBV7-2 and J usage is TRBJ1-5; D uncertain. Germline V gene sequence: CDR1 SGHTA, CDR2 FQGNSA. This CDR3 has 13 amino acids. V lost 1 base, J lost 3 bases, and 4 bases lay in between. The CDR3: CASSLGHNQPQHF. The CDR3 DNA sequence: TGTGCCAGCAGCTTAGGTCACAATCAGCCCCAGCATTTT.

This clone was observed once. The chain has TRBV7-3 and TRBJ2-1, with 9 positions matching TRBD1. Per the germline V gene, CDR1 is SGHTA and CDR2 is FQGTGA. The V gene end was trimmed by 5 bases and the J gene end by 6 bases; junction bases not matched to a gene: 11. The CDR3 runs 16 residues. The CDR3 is CASSPLGTGRVNEQFF. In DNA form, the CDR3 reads TGTGCCAGCAGCCCACTTGGGACAGGGAGGGTCAATGAGCAGTTCTTC.

The CDR3 DNA sequence: TGCGCCAGCAGTCAATGGGGCAGGGGAAACACTGAAGCTTTCTTT. It specifies CASSQWGRGNTEAFF. V gene TRBV23-1 combines with J gene TRBJ1-1; the D gene is possibly TRBD1 (6 bases). TRBV23-1 is treated as an ORF (open reading frame) with a function not yet certain. The CDR3 totals 15 residues. V lost 1 base and J 2 bases, leaving 11 bases between the germline ends.

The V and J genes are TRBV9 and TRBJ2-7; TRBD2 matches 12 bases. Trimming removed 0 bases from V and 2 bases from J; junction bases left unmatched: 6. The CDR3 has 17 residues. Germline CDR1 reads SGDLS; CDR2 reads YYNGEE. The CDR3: CASSVGLAGGPAYEQYF. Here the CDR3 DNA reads TGTGCCAGCAGCGTAGGGCTAGCGGGAGGGCCCGCCTACGAGCAGTACTTC.

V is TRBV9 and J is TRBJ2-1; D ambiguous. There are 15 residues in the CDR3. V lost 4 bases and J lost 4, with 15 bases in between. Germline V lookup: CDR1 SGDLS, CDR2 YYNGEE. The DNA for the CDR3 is TGTGCCAGCAGCCCGCGAGACTTCTTTTACAATGAGCAGTTCTTC. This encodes CASSPRDFFYNEQFF.

In DNA form, the CDR3 reads TGTGCCAGCAGCCGGGGGGGCTACTACAATGAGCAGTTCTTC. Its protein product is CASSRGGYYNEQFF. V gene TRBV7-2 combines with J gene TRBJ2-1, with 8 bases identical to TRBD2. Per germline, CDR1 SGHTA and CDR2 FQGNSA. Trimming at V came to 5 bases and at J to 3 bases, leaving 3 bases not matched to a gene. CDR3 length: 14 residues.

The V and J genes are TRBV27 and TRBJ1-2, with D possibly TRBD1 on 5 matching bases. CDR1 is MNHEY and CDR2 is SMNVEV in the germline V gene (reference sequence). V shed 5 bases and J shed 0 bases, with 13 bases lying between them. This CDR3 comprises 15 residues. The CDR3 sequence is CASSRRGGANYGYTF. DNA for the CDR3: TGTGCCAGCAGTCGCCGGGGGGGGGCTAACTATGGCTACACCTTC.

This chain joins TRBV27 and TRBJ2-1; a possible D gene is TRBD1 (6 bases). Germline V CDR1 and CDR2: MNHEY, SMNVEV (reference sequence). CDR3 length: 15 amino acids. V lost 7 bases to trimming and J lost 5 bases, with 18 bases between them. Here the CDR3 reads CASTFWAGDNNEQFF. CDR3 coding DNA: TGTGCCAGCACCTTTTGGGCAGGGGATAACAATGAGCAGTTCTTC.

The CDR3 DNA reads as TGTGCCAGCAGCTTAGTTCCAGGGTCCTCGTACAATGAGCAGTTCTTC. Amino acid sequence: CASSLVPGSSYNEQFF. The rearrangement joins TRBV13 to TRBJ2-1; a possible D gene is TRBD1 (5 bases). With 1 base removed from V and 4 bases from J, the gap between germline ends came to 14 bases. Germline V lookup: CDR1 PRHDT, CDR2 FYEKMQ (reference sequence). CDR3 length: 16 amino acids.

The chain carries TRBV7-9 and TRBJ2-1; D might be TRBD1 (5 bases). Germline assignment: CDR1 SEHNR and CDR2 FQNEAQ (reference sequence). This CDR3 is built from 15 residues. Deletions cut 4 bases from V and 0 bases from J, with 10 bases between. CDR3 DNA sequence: TGTGCCAGCAGCTCGTCGACAGTCTCCTACAATGAGCAGTTCTTC. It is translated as CASSSSTVSYNEQFF. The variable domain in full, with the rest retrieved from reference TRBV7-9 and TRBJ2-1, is DTGVSQNPRHKITKRGQNVTFRCDPISEHNRLYWYRQTLGQGPEFLTYFQNEAQLEKSRLLSDRFSAERPKGSFSTLEIQRTEQGDSAMYLCASSSSTVSYNEQFFGPGTRLTVL.

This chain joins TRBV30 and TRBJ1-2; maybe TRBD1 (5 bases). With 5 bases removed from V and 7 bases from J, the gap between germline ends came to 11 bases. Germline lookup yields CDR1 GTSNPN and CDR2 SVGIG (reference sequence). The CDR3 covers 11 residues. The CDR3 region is CAWPGAGGYTF. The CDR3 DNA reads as TGTGCCTGGCCCGGGGCGGGTGGCTACACCTTC.

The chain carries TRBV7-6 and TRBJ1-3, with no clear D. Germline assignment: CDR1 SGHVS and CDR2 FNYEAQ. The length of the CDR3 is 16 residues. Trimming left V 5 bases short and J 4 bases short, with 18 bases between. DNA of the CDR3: TGTGCCAGCAGCCCCCGGCGCGGGGTTTCGGGAAACACCATATATTTT. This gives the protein CASSPRRGVSGNTIYF.

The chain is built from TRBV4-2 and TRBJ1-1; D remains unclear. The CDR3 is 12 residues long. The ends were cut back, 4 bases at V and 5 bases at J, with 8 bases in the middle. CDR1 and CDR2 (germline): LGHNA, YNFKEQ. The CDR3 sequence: CASSPSYTEAFF. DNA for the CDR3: TGTGCCAGCAGCCCCTCCTATACTGAAGCTTTCTTT.

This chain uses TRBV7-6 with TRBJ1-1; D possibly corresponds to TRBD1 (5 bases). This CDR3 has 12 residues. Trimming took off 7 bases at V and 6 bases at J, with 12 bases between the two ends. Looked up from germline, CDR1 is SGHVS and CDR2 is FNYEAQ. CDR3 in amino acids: CASTPGFPEAFF. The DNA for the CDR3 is TGTGCCAGCACCCCAGGGTTTCCTGAAGCTTTCTTT.

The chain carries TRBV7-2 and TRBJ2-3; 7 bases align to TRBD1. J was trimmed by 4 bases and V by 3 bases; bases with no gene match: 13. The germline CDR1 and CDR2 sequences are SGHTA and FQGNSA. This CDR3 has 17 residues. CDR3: CASSFSFPRQGADTQYF. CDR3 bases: TGTGCCAGCAGCTTCTCTTTTCCCCGACAGGGAGCAGATACGCAGTATTTT.

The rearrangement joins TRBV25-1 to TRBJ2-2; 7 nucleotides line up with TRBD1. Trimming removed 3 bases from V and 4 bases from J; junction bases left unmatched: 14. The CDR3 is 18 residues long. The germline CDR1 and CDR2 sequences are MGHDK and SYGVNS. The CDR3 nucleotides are TGTGCCAGCAGTGATTTATCCAAGGGGGCGGTCCTCACCGGGGAGCTGTTTTTT. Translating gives CASSDLSKGAVLTGELFF.

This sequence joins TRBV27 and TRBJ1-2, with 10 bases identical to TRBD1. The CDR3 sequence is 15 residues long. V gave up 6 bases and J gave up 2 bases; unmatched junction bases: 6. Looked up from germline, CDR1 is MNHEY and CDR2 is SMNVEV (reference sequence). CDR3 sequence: CASSLGGQGNYGYTF. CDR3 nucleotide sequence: TGTGCCAGCAGCCTAGGGGGACAGGGGAACTATGGCTACACCTTC.

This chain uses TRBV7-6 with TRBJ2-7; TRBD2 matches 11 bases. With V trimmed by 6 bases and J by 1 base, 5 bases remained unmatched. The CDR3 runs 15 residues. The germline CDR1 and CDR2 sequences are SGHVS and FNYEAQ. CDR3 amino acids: CASRPLAGESYEQYF. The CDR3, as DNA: TGTGCCAGCAGACCACTAGCGGGGGAATCCTACGAGCAGTACTTC.

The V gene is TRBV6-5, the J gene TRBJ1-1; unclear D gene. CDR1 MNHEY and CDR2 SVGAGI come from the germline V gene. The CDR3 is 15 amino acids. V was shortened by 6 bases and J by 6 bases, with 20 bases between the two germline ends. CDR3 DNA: TGTGCCAGCAGCCTAATATCGACAAGAACTGCTGAAGCTTTCTTT. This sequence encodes CASSLISTRTAEAFF.